The rows below give T cell receptor beta chains drawn from one sample of a study of sequential checkpoint blockade in melanoma. Using immunoSEQ multiplex PCR, the repertoire was profiled, and TCRdb retains in-frame clones only, with some absent. Of thousands of clones listed, around 79% are singletons. The source was CD8+ T cells sorted from blood (inferred from file names), collected from a patient given nivolumab and ipilimumab in sequence. The receptors originated from a human donor with melanoma. Both conserved end residues are part of each CDR3. D genes are given only for firm matches.

d_call | j_call | v_call | cdr3_aa
. | TRBJ1-5 | TRBV19 | CASTIPTDYSNQPQHF
. | TRBJ2-5 | TRBV19 | CASSIGQGDFPSETQYF
. | TRBJ2-2 | TRBV6-5 | CASSYSSGNTGELFF
TRBD2 | TRBJ2-7 | TRBV4-3 | CASSHPGSSGSYEQYF
TRBD1 | TRBJ1-3 | TRBV7-6 | CASSSGQGVGNTIYF
TRBD2 | TRBJ2-5 | TRBV15 | CATSRDYGRQTQYF
TRBD2 | TRBJ2-1 | TRBV4-3 | CASSQDETSGGNEQFF
TRBD2 | TRBJ2-1 | TRBV4-3 | CASSPASGGVDEQFF
TRBD1 | TRBJ2-7 | TRBV4-1 | CASSLPVPRQGAYEQYF
TRBD2 | TRBJ2-7 | TRBV27 | CASSSTTSGYEQYF
. | TRBJ2-5 | TRBV14 | CASSPQGSGTSQAQYF
. | TRBJ2-5 | TRBV7-9 | CASSLGLLQETQYF
. | TRBJ2-2 | TRBV7-2 | CASSLGERLNTGELFF
. | TRBJ2-3 | TRBV4-1 | CASSQSMRGAADTQYF
TRBD2 | TRBJ2-5 | TRBV6-4 | CASSPGTSIQYF
. | TRBJ1-3 | TRBV12-5 | CASGLVLGSSGNTIYF
. | TRBJ1-3 | TRBV6-5 | CASSYGRAGNTIYF
TRBD2 | TRBJ2-7 | TRBV25-1 | CASTPSGGYYEQYF